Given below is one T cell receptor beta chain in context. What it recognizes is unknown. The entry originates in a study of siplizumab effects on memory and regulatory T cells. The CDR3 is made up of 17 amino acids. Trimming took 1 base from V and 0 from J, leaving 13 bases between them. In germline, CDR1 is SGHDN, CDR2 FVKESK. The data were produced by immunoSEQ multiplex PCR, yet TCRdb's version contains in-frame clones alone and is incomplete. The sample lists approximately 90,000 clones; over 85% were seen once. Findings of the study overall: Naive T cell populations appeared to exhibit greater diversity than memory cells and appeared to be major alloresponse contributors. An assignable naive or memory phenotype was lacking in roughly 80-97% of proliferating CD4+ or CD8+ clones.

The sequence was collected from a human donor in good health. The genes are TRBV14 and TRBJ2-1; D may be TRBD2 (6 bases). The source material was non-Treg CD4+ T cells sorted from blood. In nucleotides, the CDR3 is TGTGCCAGCAGCCAAGTTGGAGGGTACGACTCCTACAATGAGCAGTTCTTC. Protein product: CASSQVGGYDSYNEQFF.